This T cell receptor (beta chain) is drawn from a study of CD8 T cells in Susac syndrome. This CDR3 is built from 14 residues. Germline CDR1 LNHDA, CDR2 SQIVND (reference sequence). V dropped 3 bases and J dropped 1; count of bases not matched to a gene: 2. It was with random hexamers that roughly 0.45 to 1 ug RNA was reverse transcribed. A single record per CDR3 protein comes from TCRdb applying MiXCR to the immunoSEQ multiplex PCR reads. This table holds 120,000 to 150,000 distinct CDR3 sequences, about 93% found once. Specimen: CD8+ T cells from PBMCs. The sequence derives from a human donor in good health. The rearrangement uses TRBV19 and TRBJ1-1; 7 nucleotides agree with TRBD1. CDR3 protein: CASSMGQSNTEAFF. Here the CDR3 DNA reads TGTGCCAGTAGTATGGGACAGTCGAACACTGAAGCTTTCTTT.